Below, 31 T cell receptor beta chains from the same sample are listed, as sequenced in a study of blood T cell repertoires in COVID-19. Assay: immunoSEQ multiplex PCR; the TCRdb copy retains only in-frame clones and omits some. The table has around 390,000 clones, more than 75% seen once. The source material was PBMCs or T cells enriched from blood (not recorded which). The receptor source for this set is a woman aged 45-65 years who had recovered from COVID-19.

The V and J genes are TRBV11-2 and TRBJ2-2; tentative D call: TRBD1 (6 bases). Germline V gene sequence: CDR1 SGHAT, CDR2 FQNNGV. Trimming stripped 8 bases from V and 7 bases from J, with 20 bases between. The CDR3 sequence is 15 residues long. The CDR3 spells CASRVGQGLIGELFF. The CDR3, as DNA: TGTGCCAGCCGTGTGGGGCAGGGGTTGATCGGGGAGCTGTTTTTT.

The V gene is TRBV28, the J gene TRBJ1-1; 10 nucleotides align to TRBD1. The V segment lost 9 bases and the J segment 10 bases; nucleotides outside the gene matches: 26. The germline gives CDR1 MDHEN, CDR2 SYDVKM. This CDR3 spans 18 amino acids. Here the CDR3 reads CARTPTGGHNRQGAVAFF. As DNA, the CDR3 is TGTGCCAGAACCCCGACAGGGGGCCACAATCGACAGGGGGCAGTAGCTTTCTTT.

This clone was seen more than once but under ten times. This chain connects TRBV7-8 to TRBJ2-7, with D possibly matching TRBD1 (6 bases). There are 13 residues in the CDR3. V was pared by 4 bases and J by 5 bases, with 12 bases between. Germline values: CDR1 SGHVS, CDR2 FQNEAQ. The CDR3 DNA sequence: TGTGCCAGCAGCTCGATACAGGGTGACGAGCAGTACTTC. It yields the protein CASSSIQGDEQYF.

V is TRBV5-5 and J is TRBJ1-1, with D maybe TRBD1 (6 bases). The length of the CDR3 is 13 residues. V was shortened by 4 bases and J by 5 bases, with 12 bases between the two germline ends. Germline CDR1 and CDR2: SGHKS and YYEKEE (reference sequence). The CDR3 DNA is TGTGCCAGCAGCCCGACAGGTACGACTGAAGCTTTCTTT. Translated: CASSPTGTTEAFF.

The V gene is TRBV24-1, the J gene TRBJ2-1; 14 bases align to TRBD2. Germline V gene sequence: CDR1 KGHDR, CDR2 SFDVKD. The CDR3 is 16 residues long. Unmatched junction bases numbered 4, after V lost 3 bases and J lost 7 bases. The CDR3: CATSDTGTSGGNEQFF. DNA for the CDR3: TGTGCCACCAGTGATACCGGGACTAGCGGGGGAAATGAGCAGTTCTTC.

The chain recombines TRBV21-1 with TRBJ1-2. TRBV21-1 is a pseudogene locus. This CDR3 contains 15 residues. CDR3 residues: CASSNGNTGRGGYTF. The DNA for the CDR3 is TGTGCCAGCAGCAATGGGAATACAGGGAGGGGCGGCTACACCTTC.

V gene TRBV19 combines with J gene TRBJ1-2; D might be TRBD1 (6 bases). In germline, CDR1 is LNHDA, CDR2 SQIVND (reference sequence). The V end was cut by 4 bases, the J end by 8 bases, with 14 bases between. The CDR3 runs to 13 residues. CDR3 DNA: TGTGCCAGTAGTAGAGACAGGCCCAAAGGCTACACCTTC. Translation gives CASSRDRPKGYTF.

The chain employs TRBV5-6 and TRBJ2-2; TRBD2 agrees at 8 bases. Trimming at V came to 0 bases and at J to 5 bases, leaving 9 bases not matched to a gene. The CDR3 sequence is 17 residues long. Per germline, CDR1 SGHDT and CDR2 YYEEEE. The CDR3 coding sequence is TGTGCCAGCAGCTTGGGGGGCCGGCGGGGGGTTACCGGGGAGCTGTTTTTT. It specifies CASSLGGRRGVTGELFF.

The chain is built from TRBV27 and TRBJ1-2, with 8 nucleotides matching TRBD1. The ends lost 4 bases at V and 7 bases at J; junction bases unmatched: 17. The CDR3 contains 17 residues. Germline V gives CDR1 MNHEY, CDR2 SMNVEV (reference sequence). The CDR3 nucleotides are TGTGCCAGCAGTTGGGGGCCGATGCAGGGGGCAGGGAGTGGCTACACCTTC. Protein product: CASSWGPMQGAGSGYTF.

The chain employs TRBV6-6 and TRBJ2-1; 8 bases are a match to TRBD2. Trimming cost V 1 base and J 7 bases; bases outside gene matches: 6. Germline V CDR1 and CDR2: MNHNY, SVGAGI (reference sequence). The CDR3 extends over 15 amino acids. CDR3 sequence: CASSYYRGGQNEQFF. For the CDR3, the DNA is TGTGCCAGCAGTTACTATCGGGGGGGCCAAAATGAGCAGTTCTTC.

The chain is built from TRBV9 and TRBJ1-1; 7 positions match TRBD1. The CDR3 covers 15 residues. From germline, CDR1 is SGDLS and CDR2 YYNGEE. The V segment lost 4 bases and the J segment 1 base; nucleotides outside the gene matches: 7. The CDR3 DNA reads TGTGCCAGCAGCATATTAGGGGGCAAGAACACTGAAGCTTTCTTT. Translated, it gives CASSILGGKNTEAFF.

V usage is TRBV5-1 and J usage is TRBJ2-1, with 9 bases fitting TRBD2. V was clipped by 3 bases and J by 6 bases; unmatched bases: 4. This CDR3 comprises 14 residues. Germline CDR1 is SGHRS and CDR2 is YFSETQ. The CDR3, as DNA: TGCGCCAGCAGCTGGGGGACTAGCCCCAATGAGCAGTTCTTC. Translation: CASSWGTSPNEQFF.

This rearrangement joins TRBV9 to TRBJ1-2; 10 positions agree with TRBD1. CDR1 SGDLS and CDR2 YYNGEE come from the germline V gene. CDR3 size: 14 residues. J was trimmed by 7 bases and V by 4 bases; bases with no gene match: 7. CDR3 region: CASSPTGGDFGYTF. Here the CDR3 DNA reads TGTGCCAGCAGCCCGACAGGGGGCGACTTTGGCTACACCTTC.

The gene calls are TRBV7-9 and TRBJ1-2; 8 bases agree with TRBD1. V was clipped by 5 bases and J by 2 bases; unmatched bases: 10. Per the germline V gene, CDR1 is SEHNR and CDR2 is FQNEAQ (reference sequence). The CDR3 sequence is 16 residues long. The CDR3 reads CASSQGQGLVNYGYTF. For the CDR3, the DNA is TGTGCCAGCAGCCAAGGACAGGGCCTCGTAAACTATGGCTACACCTTC.

V and J are TRBV5-1 and TRBJ2-1, with 10 bases fitting TRBD2. CDR3 length: 15 residues. The junction had 7 bases not matched to a gene; V was cut back by 1 base and J by 9 bases. Germline V gene data show CDR1 as SGHRS and CDR2 as YFSETQ. The chain's CDR3 is CASSLPERGGPEQFF. In nucleotides, the CDR3 is TGCGCCAGCAGCTTGCCTGAGCGGGGGGGCCCTGAGCAGTTCTTC.

The chain couples TRBV11-2 to TRBJ2-2; a weak D match, TRBD1 (6 bases). The CDR3 is made up of 15 amino acids. Per germline, CDR1 SGHAT and CDR2 FQNNGV. Trimming stripped 5 bases from V and 1 base from J, with 11 bases between. CDR3 sequence reads: CASSPRTVNTGELFF. CDR3 in DNA: TGTGCCAGCAGCCCTAGGACAGTGAACACCGGGGAGCTGTTTTTT.

The chain combines TRBV7-8 with TRBJ1-2; possibly TRBD1 for D (5 bases). Trimming took 2 bases from V and 4 from J, leaving 14 bases between them. CDR1 and CDR2 from the germline V gene are SGHVS and FQNEAQ. The CDR3 runs 15 residues. The CDR3 region is CASSLIGQGIYGYTF. CDR3 nucleotides: TGTGCCAGCAGCTTAATAGGGCAGGGAATCTATGGCTACACCTTC.

This clone occurred once. The chain links TRBV4-3 to TRBJ1-3; D is undetermined. This CDR3 comprises 16 residues. CDR1 LGHNA and CDR2 YSLEER come from the germline V gene. V was trimmed by 0 bases and J by 0 bases, leaving 9 bases between them. CDR3 region: CASSQDEVRSGNTIYF. The CDR3 DNA reads as TGCGCCAGCAGCCAAGATGAGGTCCGCTCTGGAAACACCATATATTTT.

V is TRBV20-1 and J is TRBJ2-5; 8 positions agree with TRBD2. The V segment lost 3 bases and the J segment 0 bases; nucleotides outside the gene matches: 12. CDR1 is DFQATT and CDR2 is SNEGSKA in the germline V gene (reference sequence). This CDR3 has 17 amino acids. CDR3 bases: TGCAGTGCTAGTAGGGTTCAGACTAGCGCATACCAAGAGACCCAGTACTTC. It is translated as CSASRVQTSAYQETQYF.

The rearrangement joins TRBV28 to TRBJ1-6; no reliable D call. From germline, CDR1 is MDHEN and CDR2 SYDVKM. Trimming left V 3 bases short and J 8 bases short, with 11 bases between. The CDR3 totals 14 residues. The CDR3 bases are TGTGCCAGCAGTTTTGGCAGGCTATATTCACCCCTCCACTTT. This translates into CASSFGRLYSPLHF.

This clone was found once. The chain has TRBV18 and TRBJ2-6; no clear D. Germline V gives CDR1 KGHSH, CDR2 LQKENI. The CDR3 has 14 residues. The V and J ends lost 8 bases and 0 bases respectively, with 8 bases between them. Here the CDR3 DNA reads TGTGCCAGCGGGCCCCTCTCTGGGGCCAACGTCCTGACTTTC. Amino acid sequence: CASGPLSGANVLTF.

The rearrangement joins TRBV27 to TRBJ1-1, with TRBD1 identical over 7 bases. The V and J ends lost 5 bases and 2 bases, in that order; junction bases with no gene match: 11. This CDR3 region has 16 residues. Germline loops: CDR1 MNHEY, CDR2 SMNVEV (reference sequence). CDR3 protein: CASSPPGTVRNTEAFF. The CDR3 DNA reads TGTGCCAGCAGTCCTCCCGGGACAGTAAGAAACACTGAAGCTTTCTTT.

This rearrangement joins TRBV24-1 to TRBJ2-2; 8 positions agree with TRBD1. Germline V CDR1 and CDR2: KGHDR, SFDVKD. The CDR3 contains 17 residues. J lost 5 bases, V lost 4 bases, and 11 bases had no gene match. CDR3 coding DNA: TGTGCCACCAGTGAGCGGACAGGGAATCGTGGGACCGGGGAGCTGTTTTTT. Protein sequence: CATSERTGNRGTGELFF.

CDR3 DNA: TGCGCCAGCAGCCGCGGGGGGAGCTCCTACAATGAGCAGTTCTTC. Protein product: CASSRGGSSYNEQFF. This chain uses TRBV5-1 with TRBJ2-1; 8 positions agree with TRBD2. The length of the CDR3 is 15 residues. V lost 4 bases and J lost 0; bases outside the gene matches: 3. The germline V gene encodes CDR1 SGHRS and CDR2 YFSETQ.

The chain employs TRBV6-1 and TRBJ1-6; D is uncertain. The CDR3 runs to 17 residues. CDR1 MNHNS and CDR2 SASEGT come from the germline V gene. V was cut by 2 bases and J by 2 bases, with 13 bases left in between. The CDR3 sequence: CASSELPVGTYNSPLHF. The CDR3 DNA reads TGTGCCAGCAGTGAACTTCCAGTCGGGACCTATAATTCACCCCTCCACTTT.

The rearrangement uses TRBV19 and TRBJ2-2; D call uncertain. Germline V gives CDR1 LNHDA, CDR2 SQIVND (reference sequence). Trimming pared 6 bases from V and 1 base from J, leaving 9 bases between. There are 14 residues in the CDR3. CDR3 loop: CASSRNRNTGELFF. The CDR3 DNA reads as TGTGCCAGTAGCCGAAACAGGAACACCGGGGAGCTGTTTTTT.

This chain uses TRBV11-2 with TRBJ2-2, with 8 bases lining up with TRBD2. CDR1 SGHAT and CDR2 FQNNGV come from the germline V gene. The V gene end was trimmed by 2 bases and the J gene end by 4 bases; junction bases not matched to a gene: 9. The CDR3 runs to 17 residues. DNA for the CDR3: TGTGCCAGCAGCTTAAATTCCGGGACTAGTGTCACCGGGGAGCTGTTTTTT. This encodes CASSLNSGTSVTGELFF.

This chain connects TRBV2 to TRBJ1-4; D is possibly TRBD1 (6 bases). CDR3 size: 15 residues. The germline gives CDR1 SNHLY, CDR2 FYNNEI. V was clipped by 6 bases and J by 8 bases, with 19 bases between them. The CDR3 nucleotides are TGTGCCAGCAGCCCGAGGCCAGGGGAGGGGGAAAAACTGTTTTTT. Encoded protein: CASSPRPGEGEKLFF.

This clone appeared once. This chain links TRBV9 with TRBJ2-3; a weak D match, TRBD1 (6 bases). Germline V gene data show CDR1 as SGDLS and CDR2 as YYNGEE. Trimming removed 7 bases from V and 4 bases from J, with 13 bases in between. The CDR3 runs to 13 residues. The CDR3 protein is CASHRVLADTQYF. The CDR3 nucleotides read TGTGCCAGCCACAGGGTATTAGCAGATACGCAGTATTTT.

The CDR3 DNA reads TGCGCCAGCAGCCGCATAATGGGGACAGGGGGCGGCTACACCTTC. Amino acids: CASSRIMGTGGGYTF. The V and J genes are TRBV4-1 and TRBJ1-2; 12 bases match TRBD1. Germline lookup yields CDR1 MGHRA and CDR2 YSYEKL. The trim removed 4 bases at V and 8 bases at J, leaving 8 bases unmatched. The CDR3 sequence is 15 residues long.

The CDR3 nucleotides read TGTGCCACCAGTGATCGCCAGGGAAGGGATCAGCCCCAGCATTTT. It is translated as CATSDRQGRDQPQHF. V and J are TRBV24-1 and TRBJ1-5; D is perhaps TRBD1 (5 bases). Germline values: CDR1 KGHDR, CDR2 SFDVKD. The ends were cut back, 3 bases at V and 5 bases at J, with 13 bases in the middle. The CDR3 length is 15 residues.